Below are 18 T cell receptor beta chains sequenced from a single sample in a study of blood T cell repertoires in COVID-19. Method: immunoSEQ multiplex PCR; TCRdb's copy keeps in-frame clones and lacks some. The sample contains about 300,000 clones, about nine tenths of which appear only once. Sequencing was performed on PBMCs or T cells enriched from blood (not recorded which). All receptors come from a man aged 25 to 40 who had recovered from COVID-19.

This chain connects TRBV5-1 to TRBJ2-7, with TRBD1 matching 9 bases. Per the germline V gene, CDR1 is SGHRS and CDR2 is YFSETQ. With V trimmed by 2 bases and J by 3 bases, 6 bases remained unmatched. This CDR3 spans 15 amino acids. The CDR3 DNA reads TGCGCCAGCAGCTTCGGCGGGACAGGGAACTACGAGCAGTACTTC. It codes for CASSFGGTGNYEQYF. Full variable domain (outside the CDR3, taken from reference TRBV5-1 and TRBJ2-7): KAGVTQTPRYLIKTRGQQVTLSCSPISGHRSVSWYQQTPGQGLQFLFEYFSETQRNKGNFPGRFSGRQFSNSRSEMNVSTLELGDSALYLCASSFGGTGNYEQYFGPGTRLTVT.

This chain connects TRBV6-5 to TRBJ1-1, with a tentative D call TRBD1 (6 bases). The CDR3 contains 14 residues. The V end lost 7 bases, the J end lost 1 base, and 13 bases lay between the germline ends. Germline-derived CDR1 and CDR2 are MNHEY and SVGAGI. In DNA form, the CDR3 reads TGTGCCAGCACCACCGACAGGAGGAACACTGAAGCTTTCTTT. Its protein is CASTTDRRNTEAFF.

The chain carries TRBV27 and TRBJ2-7; maybe TRBD2 (6 bases). CDR3 length: 13 residues. The germline gives CDR1 MNHEY, CDR2 SMNVEV (reference sequence). The germline V and J ends were trimmed by 5 bases and 2 bases, with 10 bases remaining between them. CDR3: CASSPGLTYEQYF. CDR3 nucleotide sequence: TGTGCCAGCAGTCCGGGACTGACCTACGAGCAGTACTTC.

This clone was found once. This chain links TRBV4-1 with TRBJ2-7, with TRBD2 matching over 13 bases. Germline CDR1 reads MGHRA; CDR2 reads YSYEKL. This CDR3 is 14 amino acids long. J gave up 9 bases and V 2 bases, and 4 bases lay outside the gene matches. CDR3 in DNA: TGCGCCAGCAGCCAACCGGGACTAGCGGGATGGCAGTACTTC. Its translation: CASSQPGLAGWQYF.

The CDR3 loop is CASSEAPGDREKLFF. As DNA, the CDR3 is TGTGCCAGCAGTGAAGCGCCAGGGGATCGTGAAAAACTGTTTTTT. The chain combines TRBV6-1 with TRBJ1-4; D may be TRBD1 (6 bases). The V end lost 0 bases, the J end lost 7 bases, and 12 bases lay between the germline ends. This CDR3 has 15 residues. Germline CDR1 MNHNS, CDR2 SASEGT.

This chain links TRBV3-1 (or the pseudogene TRBV3-2) with TRBJ1-6; D is unresolved. The V gene's germline CDR1 is LGHDT and CDR2 YNNKEL (reference sequence). The CDR3 totals 16 residues. V lost 0 bases and J 7 bases, leaving 13 bases between the germline ends. This CDR3 reads CASSQDALPPNSPLHF. DNA of the CDR3: TGTGCCAGCAGCCAAGATGCGCTACCACCAAATTCACCCCTCCACTTT.

Only one count was recorded for this clone. The chain links TRBV28 to TRBJ2-7; 9 bases fit TRBD2. This CDR3 is built from 19 residues. V gave up 2 bases and J gave up 0 bases; unmatched junction bases: 14. In germline, CDR1 is MDHEN, CDR2 SYDVKM. DNA of the CDR3: TGTGCCAGCAGTTTAGGGCTGTCTCCTAGCGGGGTGAGCTCCTACGAGCAGTACTTC. It is translated as CASSLGLSPSGVSSYEQYF.

The chain combines TRBV15 with TRBJ2-7; TRBD1 matches at 9 bases. Germline assignment: CDR1 LNHNV and CDR2 YYDKDF (reference sequence). The CDR3 has 16 amino acids. Trimming removed 1 base from V and 7 bases from J; junction bases left unmatched: 11. CDR3 DNA: TGTGCCACCAGCAGAGGGACGACAGGGGGATTCAAGGAGCAGTACTTC. Translated, it gives CATSRGTTGGFKEQYF.

The chain links TRBV11-2 to TRBJ2-1; 12 bases align to TRBD2. After removal of 7 bases from V and 8 bases from J, the junction contained 6 bases not matched to a gene. There are 14 residues in the CDR3. From germline, CDR1 is SGHAT and CDR2 FQNNGV. In DNA, the CDR3 is TGTGCCAGCACCTCGACTAGCGGGAGTGATGAGCAGTTCTTC. Protein product: CASTSTSGSDEQFF.

The rearrangement uses TRBV11-2 and TRBJ2-7; TRBD2 might be the D (6 bases). This CDR3 comprises 15 residues. V was shortened by 4 bases and J by 0 bases, with 13 bases between the two germline ends. Germline lookup yields CDR1 SGHAT and CDR2 FQNNGV. The CDR3 bases are TGTGCCAGCAGCTCTCACGGTAGCGGCTCCTACGAGCAGTACTTC. Its protein is CASSSHGSGSYEQYF.

V is TRBV4-1 and J is TRBJ2-1; 16 bases are shared with TRBD2. The germline V gene has CDR1 MGHRA and CDR2 YSYEKL. This CDR3 contains 16 residues. V lost 1 base, J lost 15 bases, and 9 bases stayed unmatched. CDR3: CASSQAGLAGGPGVFF. As DNA, the CDR3 is TGCGCCAGCAGCCAAGCGGGACTAGCGGGAGGGCCGGGCGTGTTCTTC.

In regard to this clone: Distinct nucleotide sequences in the sample also encode this CDR3. The rearrangement joins TRBV5-1 to TRBJ2-2; no reliable D call. CDR1 SGHRS and CDR2 YFSETQ come from the germline V gene. The CDR3 contains 14 residues. The ends were cut back, 2 bases at V and 5 bases at J, with 10 bases in the middle. The CDR3 DNA sequence: TGCGCCAGCAGCTTTGGGCCCTCAACCGGGGAGCTGTTTTTT. As protein: CASSFGPSTGELFF.

The chain combines TRBV12-5 with TRBJ2-3, with D possibly matching TRBD2 (5 bases). The ends were cut back, 1 base at V and 9 bases at J, with 11 bases in the middle. The CDR3 is made up of 13 amino acids. From germline, CDR1 is LGHNT and CDR2 FRNRAP. CDR3 region: CASGLEAGLTQYF. The CDR3 DNA reads TGTGCTAGTGGTTTGGAGGCGGGCCTCACGCAGTATTTT. Using reference TRBV12-5 and TRBJ2-3 for the parts outside the CDR3, the full variable domain is DARVTQTPRHKVTEMGQEVTMRCQPILGHNTVFWYRQTMMQGLELLAYFRNRAPLDDSGMPKDRFSAEMPDATLATLKIQPSEPRDSAVYFCASGLEAGLTQYFGPGTRLTVL.

The chain recombines TRBV20-1 with TRBJ1-1; D gene uncertain. This CDR3 is 10 amino acids long. Germline V gives CDR1 DFQATT, CDR2 SNEGSKA (reference sequence). V lost 2 bases and J lost 6, with 4 bases in between. CDR3 loop: CSARFSEAFF. The CDR3, as DNA: TGCAGTGCTAGATTCTCTGAAGCTTTCTTT.

This rearrangement joins TRBV7-8 to TRBJ1-6, with D possibly matching TRBD1 (5 bases). Germline CDR1 and CDR2: SGHVS and FQNEAQ. Trimming left V 2 bases short and J 5 bases short, with 10 bases between. The CDR3 has 15 amino acids. CDR3 nucleotides: TGTGCCAGCAGCTTACAGGGTGGGAATAATTCACCCCTCCACTTT. This gives the protein CASSLQGGNNSPLHF.

The V and J genes are TRBV19 and TRBJ1-2, with 8 nucleotides matching TRBD1. V lost 4 bases and J lost 4; bases outside the gene matches: 14. This CDR3 has 17 residues. The germline V gene has CDR1 LNHDA and CDR2 SQIVND (reference sequence). As DNA, the CDR3 is TGTGCCAGTAGTAGAGACAGGGGCGCCACTGCTGCCTATGGCTACACCTTC. Its translation is CASSRDRGATAAYGYTF.

Here the CDR3 reads CASSFLSPGYEQYF. The DNA of the CDR3 is TGTGCCAGCAGTTTTTTATCACCGGGCTACGAGCAGTACTTC. The chain couples TRBV28 to TRBJ2-7; D is unresolved. CDR1 is MDHEN and CDR2 is SYDVKM in the germline V gene. The CDR3 extends over 14 amino acids. Trimming pared 3 bases from V and 3 bases from J, leaving 12 bases between.

The chain recombines TRBV6-5 with TRBJ1-5, with 7 bases lining up with TRBD1. CDR3 size: 12 residues. Germline-derived CDR1 and CDR2 are MNHEY and SVGAGI. With V trimmed by 5 bases and J by 9 bases, 4 bases remained unmatched. This CDR3 is CASSKQGSPQHF. The DNA for the CDR3 is TGTGCCAGCAGTAAACAGGGGTCGCCCCAGCATTTT.